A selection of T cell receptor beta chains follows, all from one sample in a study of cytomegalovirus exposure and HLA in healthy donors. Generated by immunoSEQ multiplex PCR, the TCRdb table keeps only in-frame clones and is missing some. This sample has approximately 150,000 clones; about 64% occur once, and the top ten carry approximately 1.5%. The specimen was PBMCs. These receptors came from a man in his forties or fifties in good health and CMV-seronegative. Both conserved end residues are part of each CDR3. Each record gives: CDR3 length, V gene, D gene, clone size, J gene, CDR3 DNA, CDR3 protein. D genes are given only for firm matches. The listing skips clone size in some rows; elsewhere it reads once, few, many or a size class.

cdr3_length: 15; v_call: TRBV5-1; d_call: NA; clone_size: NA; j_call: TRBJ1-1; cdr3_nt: TGCGCCAGCAGCTTGGGAGAGTTCATGAACACTGAAGCTTTCTTT; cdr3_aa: CASSLGEFMNTEAFF
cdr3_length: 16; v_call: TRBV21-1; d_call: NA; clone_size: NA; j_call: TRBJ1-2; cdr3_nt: TGTGCCAGCAGCGCAAGGGGACAGGGAAGGGGCTATGGCTACACCTTC; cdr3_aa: CASSARGQGRGYGYTF
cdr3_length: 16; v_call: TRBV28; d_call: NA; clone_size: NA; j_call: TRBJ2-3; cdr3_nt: TGTGCCAGCACCATAGGGGGGGCGCGGCGTACAGATACGCAGTATTTT; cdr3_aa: CASTIGGARRTDTQYF
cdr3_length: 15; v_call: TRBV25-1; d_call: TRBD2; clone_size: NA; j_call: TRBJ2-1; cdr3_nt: TGTGCCAGCAGTGAACAGCGGGGGGCCTACAATGAGCAGTTCTTC; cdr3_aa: CASSEQRGAYNEQFF
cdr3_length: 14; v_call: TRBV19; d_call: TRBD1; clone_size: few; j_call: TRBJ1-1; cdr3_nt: TGTGCCAGTAGGCGACAGGGGGTACGTACTGAAGCTTTCTTT; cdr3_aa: CASRRQGVRTEAFF
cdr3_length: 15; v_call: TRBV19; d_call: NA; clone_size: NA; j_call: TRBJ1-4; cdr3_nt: TGTGCCAGTAGTATGGAACAGGGAGGGGATGAAAAACTGTTTTTT; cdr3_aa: CASSMEQGGDEKLFF
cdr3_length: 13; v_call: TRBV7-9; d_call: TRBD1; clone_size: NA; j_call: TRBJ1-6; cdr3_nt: TGTGCCAGCAGCTCCTGGGGACAGTCACCCCTCCACTTT; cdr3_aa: CASSSWGQSPLHF
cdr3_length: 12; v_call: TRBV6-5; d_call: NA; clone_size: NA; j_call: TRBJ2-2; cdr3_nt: TGTGCCAGCAGTTACCTCGCCGGGGAGCTGTTTTTT; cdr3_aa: CASSYLAGELFF
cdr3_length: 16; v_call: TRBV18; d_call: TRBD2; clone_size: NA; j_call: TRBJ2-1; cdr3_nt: TGTGCCAGCTCACCACCCTTAGCGGGGGCCGACAATGAGCAGTTCTTC; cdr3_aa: CASSPPLAGADNEQFF
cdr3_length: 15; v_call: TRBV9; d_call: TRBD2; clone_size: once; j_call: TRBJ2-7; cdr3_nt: TGTGCCAGCAGCGTAGGGACTAGCGGGGCCTACGAGCAGTACTTC; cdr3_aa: CASSVGTSGAYEQYF
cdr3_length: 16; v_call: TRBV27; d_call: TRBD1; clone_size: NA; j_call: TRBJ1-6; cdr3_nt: TGTGCCAGCAGTGCCCGGGACAGGGGGTATAATTCACCCCTCCACTTT; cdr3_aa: CASSARDRGYNSPLHF
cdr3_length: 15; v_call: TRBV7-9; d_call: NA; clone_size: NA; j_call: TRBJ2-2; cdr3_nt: TGTGCCAGCAGCCAAGGAGGGGTTGACACCGGGGAGCTGTTTTTT; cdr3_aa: CASSQGGVDTGELFF
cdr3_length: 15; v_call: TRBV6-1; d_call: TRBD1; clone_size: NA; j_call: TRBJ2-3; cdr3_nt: TGTGCCAGCAGACCGGACAGGGGGAGGACAGATACGCGGTATTTT; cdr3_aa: CASRPDRGRTDTRYF
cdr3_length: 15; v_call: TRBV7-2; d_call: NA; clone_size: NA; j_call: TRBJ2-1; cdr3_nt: TGTGCCAGCAGCTTAGTAGACACACTCTCCAATGAGCAGTTCTTC; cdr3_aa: CASSLVDTLSNEQFF
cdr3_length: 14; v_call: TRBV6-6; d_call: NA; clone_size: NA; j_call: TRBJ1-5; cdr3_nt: TGTGCCAGCAGTGGACAGTATAGCAATCAGCCCCAGCATTTT; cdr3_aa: CASSGQYSNQPQHF
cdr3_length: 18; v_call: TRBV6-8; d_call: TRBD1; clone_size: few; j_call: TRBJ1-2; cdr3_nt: TGTGCCAGCAGTTACCCCGGGACAGGGGGCAGATTTAACTATGGCTACACCTTC; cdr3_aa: CASSYPGTGGRFNYGYTF
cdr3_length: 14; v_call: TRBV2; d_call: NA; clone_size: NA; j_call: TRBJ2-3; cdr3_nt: TGTGCCAGCAGGAGGGGGATTGGGACAGATACGCAGTATTTT; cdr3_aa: CASRRGIGTDTQYF
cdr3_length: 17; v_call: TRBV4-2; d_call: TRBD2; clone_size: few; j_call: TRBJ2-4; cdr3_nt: TGTGCCAGCAGCCCCTGGGAGGGAGACGGAGCCAAAAACATTCAGTACTTC; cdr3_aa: CASSPWEGDGAKNIQYF
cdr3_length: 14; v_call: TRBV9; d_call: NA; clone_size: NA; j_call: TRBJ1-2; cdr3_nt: TGTGCCAGCAGCGCGCTCGGGACACCTTACGGCTACACCTTC; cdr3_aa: CASSALGTPYGYTF
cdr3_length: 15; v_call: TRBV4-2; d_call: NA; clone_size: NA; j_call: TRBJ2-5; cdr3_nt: TGTGCCAGCAGCCAAGGGGGGTGGGGGGTGGAGACCCAGTACTTC; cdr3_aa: CASSQGGWGVETQYF
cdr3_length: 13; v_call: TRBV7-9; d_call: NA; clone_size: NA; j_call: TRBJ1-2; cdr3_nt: TGTGCCAGCAGCTTAATAGCTAACTATGGCTACACCTTC; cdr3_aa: CASSLIANYGYTF
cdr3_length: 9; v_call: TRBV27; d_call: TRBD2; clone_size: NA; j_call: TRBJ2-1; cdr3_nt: TGTGCCAGCAGCTGGGGGGGGGTCTTC; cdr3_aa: CASSWGGVF